This T cell receptor (beta chain) was sequenced during a study of regulatory T cells in long-lasting Graves disease. CDR1 and CDR2 from the germline V gene are SGHVS and FQNEAQ. The CDR3 has 14 amino acids. Trimming took 1 base from V and 7 from J, leaving 11 bases between them. The time point denotes: newly diagnosed GD, antithyroid drugs for less than 3 months. Construction of the TCR library relied on RNA isolated from PBMCs. Arm-PCR of CDR3 regions and iRepertoire HTBI primers were the basis on which TCR beta libraries were built. Via MiXCR, TCRdb re-called the multiplex PCR reads, giving one row per CDR3 protein. This table holds 300,000 to 400,000 distinct CDR3 sequences, over 15% found once. In this sample, this clonotype turned up a few times. The sample was also reused in another study, on T cells in Graves' hyperthyroidism and ophthalmopathy.

The sequencing here drew on peripheral blood mononuclear cells (PBMCs), taken at new diagnosis, from a patient treated with antithyroid drugs. The chain recombines TRBV7-8 with TRBJ2-1; D gene ambiguous. This TCR was recovered from a man in his forties with Graves disease. The CDR3 spells CASSLGRVSNEQFF. The CDR3 region has the DNA TGTGCCAGCAGCTTAGGTAGGGTTAGTAATGAGCAGTTCTTC.